This TCR beta chain was captured in a study of shared clonotypes between healthy human individuals. Study-level information: Each donor's CD4 naive and CD4 memory cells filled three plates apiece, CD8 naive two, and CD8 memory one.

As for this clone: Its cognate antigen is unknown.

This was a deep-level run. In the original analysis: Filtering differed since immunoSEQ provided only junctions, with no quality scores. The protocol was immunoSEQ multiplex PCR, while the TCRdb copy is restricted to in-frame clones and leaves out a portion. V, J and clone size were drawn from that table, and D and trimming were deduced from the DNA. The sample contains a few hundred thousand clones, more than 75% of which appear only once. The study, taken as a whole, reports: The study generally estimated greater richness for naive than memory subsets.

Trimming took 3 bases from V and 7 from J, leaving 22 bases between them. This CDR3 has 16 residues. Per the germline V gene, CDR1 is SQVTM and CDR2 is ANQGSEA. The source material was memory CD8+ T cells sorted from blood. The subset was: CD45RO+ cells pooled with CCR7-negative TemRA cells. The receptor was isolated from a man aged 18 to 30 in good health. This chain joins TRBV29-1 and TRBJ2-1, with D unclear. Here the CDR3 DNA reads TGCAGCGTTGAGGATGTTGGCAGAGCGTTTGTAAATGAGCAGTTCTTC. As protein: CSVEDVGRAFVNEQFF.